Listed below are T cell receptor beta chains from one sample, sequenced in a study of blood T cell repertoires in COVID-19. Profiled with immunoSEQ multiplex PCR; TCRdb holds only in-frame clones, not every one. Of a few hundred thousand clones listed, 86% are singletons. Sample: peripheral blood. These receptor sequences come from a man in his 60s with acute or convalescent COVID-19. CDR3s include the opening cysteine and the closing phenylalanine or tryptophan. Each record gives: D gene, clone size, V gene, J gene, CDR3 DNA, CDR3 protein. D genes are given only for firm matches. The size of a clone is reported for some rows only, either as once, few or many, or as a class for expanded clones.

d_call: TRBD1; clone_size: NA; v_call: TRBV7-8; j_call: TRBJ1-2; cdr3_nt: TGTGCCAGCAGCGCGGGACAGGCTAACTATGGCTACACCTTC; cdr3_aa: CASSAGQANYGYTF
d_call: TRBD2; clone_size: NA; v_call: TRBV7-8; j_call: TRBJ2-1; cdr3_nt: TGTGCCAGCAGCTTACGCCCTAGCGGGAGGGATTACAATGAGCAGTTCTTC; cdr3_aa: CASSLRPSGRDYNEQFF
d_call: TRBD1; clone_size: NA; v_call: TRBV9; j_call: TRBJ1-1; cdr3_nt: TGTGCCAGCAGCGTTTCCGGGACAGGGTTAACTGAAGCTTTCTTT; cdr3_aa: CASSVSGTGLTEAFF
d_call: TRBD1; clone_size: NA; v_call: TRBV30; j_call: TRBJ1-6; cdr3_nt: TGTGCCTGGAGTCCGTGGGACAGGGGAAAGGGATCACCCCTCCACTTT; cdr3_aa: CAWSPWDRGKGSPLHF
d_call: NA; clone_size: NA; v_call: TRBV27; j_call: TRBJ1-4; cdr3_nt: TGTGCCAGCAGTTCGGGACCCAGGGGAAAACTGTTTTTT; cdr3_aa: CASSSGPRGKLFF
d_call: TRBD1; clone_size: NA; v_call: TRBV5-4; j_call: TRBJ1-4; cdr3_nt: TGTGCCAGCAGCACCCGACAGGGGGGGGCTAATGAAAAACTGTTTTTT; cdr3_aa: CASSTRQGGANEKLFF
d_call: TRBD1; clone_size: NA; v_call: TRBV5-6; j_call: TRBJ1-2; cdr3_nt: TGTGCCAGCAGCCGTCGGAGGGACAGGGGGCGCGAAAGATCGGGAGGCTACACCTTC; cdr3_aa: CASSRRRDRGRERSGGYTF
d_call: NA; clone_size: NA; v_call: TRBV12-5; j_call: TRBJ1-3; cdr3_nt: TGTGCTAGTGGTTTGGACGGGAACACCATATATTTT; cdr3_aa: CASGLDGNTIYF
d_call: NA; clone_size: NA; v_call: TRBV6-5; j_call: TRBJ2-7; cdr3_nt: TGTGCCAGCAGTTACCGGCGGGACGCACGTAACGAGCAGTACTTC; cdr3_aa: CASSYRRDARNEQYF
d_call: NA; clone_size: NA; v_call: TRBV28; j_call: TRBJ1-6; cdr3_nt: TGTGCCAGCAGTCCATTTCAGGGGCGGAATTCACCCCTCCACTTT; cdr3_aa: CASSPFQGRNSPLHF
d_call: TRBD2; clone_size: NA; v_call: TRBV9; j_call: TRBJ2-7; cdr3_nt: TGTGCCAGCAGCGTGGGCCTAGCGGGTTACGAGCAGTACTTC; cdr3_aa: CASSVGLAGYEQYF
d_call: NA; clone_size: NA; v_call: TRBV28; j_call: TRBJ2-4; cdr3_nt: TGTGCCAGCAGTCCTCCTCAGTTAGCCAAAAACATTCAGTACTTC; cdr3_aa: CASSPPQLAKNIQYF
d_call: NA; clone_size: NA; v_call: TRBV2; j_call: TRBJ1-1; cdr3_nt: TGTGCCAGCAGTGAAATAGGGGGGGTTGGCACTGAAGCTTTCTTT; cdr3_aa: CASSEIGGVGTEAFF
d_call: NA; clone_size: once; v_call: TRBV6-2/TRBV6-3; j_call: TRBJ1-1; cdr3_nt: TGTGCCAGCAGTTACCCGACCCGGGGAGCTTTCTTT; cdr3_aa: CASSYPTRGAFF
d_call: TRBD1; clone_size: NA; v_call: TRBV12-5; j_call: TRBJ1-5; cdr3_nt: TGTGCTAGTGGTTTACTGGCAGGGGGCTCTCAGCCCCAGCATTTT; cdr3_aa: CASGLLAGGSQPQHF
d_call: NA; clone_size: NA; v_call: TRBV28; j_call: TRBJ2-5; cdr3_nt: TGTGCCAGCAGTTTTAGGGGGGAGGGCCGGGAGACCCAGTACTTC; cdr3_aa: CASSFRGEGRETQYF
d_call: NA; clone_size: NA; v_call: TRBV28; j_call: TRBJ2-1; cdr3_nt: TGTGCCAGCAGTTCCCCGGCGACACGAAGGGGTTACAATGAGCAGTTCTTC; cdr3_aa: CASSSPATRRGYNEQFF
d_call: TRBD1; clone_size: NA; v_call: TRBV10-3; j_call: TRBJ2-7; cdr3_nt: TGTGCCATCAGTGATGGGGACAGGTACGAGCAGTACTTC; cdr3_aa: CAISDGDRYEQYF
d_call: NA; clone_size: NA; v_call: TRBV27; j_call: TRBJ1-2; cdr3_nt: TGTGCCAGCAGCTCAGGGGCCTATGGCTACACCTTC; cdr3_aa: CASSSGAYGYTF
d_call: TRBD1; clone_size: few; v_call: TRBV20-1; j_call: TRBJ2-1; cdr3_nt: TGCAGTGCTAGTGCCGGGACAGGGCCCTACAATGAGCAGTTCTTC; cdr3_aa: CSASAGTGPYNEQFF
d_call: NA; clone_size: many; v_call: TRBV3-1/TRBV3-2; j_call: TRBJ1-5; cdr3_nt: TGTGCCAGCAGCCAAGACTTCGGGAACAATCAGCCCCAGCATTTT; cdr3_aa: CASSQDFGNNQPQHF
d_call: NA; clone_size: NA; v_call: TRBV5-1; j_call: TRBJ2-1; cdr3_nt: TGCGCCAGCAGCTACGATGGACTGGTGGAAGAGCAGTTCTTC; cdr3_aa: CASSYDGLVEEQFF
d_call: NA; clone_size: NA; v_call: TRBV24-1; j_call: TRBJ1-1; cdr3_nt: TGTGCCACCGGAGACAGCGATGAAGCTTTCTTT; cdr3_aa: CATGDSDEAFF
d_call: NA; clone_size: NA; v_call: TRBV20-1; j_call: TRBJ2-4; cdr3_nt: TGCAGTGCTCAAGCCAAAAACATTCAGTACTTC; cdr3_aa: CSAQAKNIQYF